This T cell receptor (beta chain) was recorded in a study of shared clonotypes between healthy human individuals. The CDR3 loop spans 15 amino acids. CDR1 and CDR2 (germline): SGHDT, YYEEEE. Data came from immunoSEQ multiplex PCR; TCRdb stores just in-frame clones and leaves some out. Of just over 2,000,000 clones listed, approximately 95% are singletons. Turning to this clone: The junction differs from germline at one of its ends, possibly a read error.

Terminally differentiated effector memory CD45RA+ cells were excluded by CCR7 positive selection of CD45RO-negative cells. The chain has TRBV5-6 and TRBJ1-1; D is perhaps TRBD1 (6 bases). This clonotype was sampled from a man between 18 and 29 years old in good health. The sample consisted of naive CD8+ T cells sorted from blood. Here the CDR3 reads CASSLAGDWDTEAFF. CDR3 DNA sequence: TGTGCCAGCAGCTTGGCGGGAGATTGGGACACCGAAGCTTTCTTT.